A selection of T cell receptor beta chains follows, all from one sample in a study of T cells in Graves' hyperthyroidism and ophthalmopathy. In TCRdb, the multiplex PCR reads were re-called with MiXCR into one record per CDR3 protein. The repertoire holds 360,000 or so distinct CDR3 sequences, with about 15% as singletons. The sample comprised blood. The source of these receptors is a woman in her fifties or sixties with Graves' ophthalmopathy. CDR3s include the opening cysteine and the closing phenylalanine or tryptophan. The D gene is left open where the match is weak. Clone size is shown for a subset of rows, as once, few, many or a class of expanded clone.

cdr3_nt: TGTGCCAGCAGCCACCAGAGCGGGAGGCACACCGGGGAGCTGTTTTTT
cdr3_aa: CASSHQSGRHTGELFF
clone_size: many
v_call: TRBV5-8
j_call: TRBJ2-2
d_call: TRBD2

cdr3_nt: TGTGCCAGCAGTGTCACCAGTCAGCCCCAGCATTTT
cdr3_aa: CASSVTSQPQHF
clone_size: few
v_call: TRBV6-1
j_call: TRBJ1-5
d_call: NA

cdr3_nt: TGCGCCAGCACCTTTAGCGGGAACTCCTACGAGCAGTACTTC
cdr3_aa: CASTFSGNSYEQYF
clone_size: many
v_call: TRBV5-1
j_call: TRBJ2-7
d_call: TRBD2

cdr3_nt: TGTGCCAGTAGTATACCGGGACTAGCGGGAATGGATACGCAGTATTTT
cdr3_aa: CASSIPGLAGMDTQYF
clone_size: NA
v_call: TRBV19
j_call: TRBJ2-3
d_call: TRBD2

cdr3_nt: TGTGCCAGCAGTTTCGGGGTAGCGGGAGACAACTACAATGAGCAGTTCTTC
cdr3_aa: CASSFGVAGDNYNEQFF
clone_size: many
v_call: TRBV28
j_call: TRBJ2-1
d_call: TRBD2

cdr3_nt: TGCGCCAGCAGCTTGGAAGGATATAATTCACCCCTCCACTTT
cdr3_aa: CASSLEGYNSPLHF
clone_size: NA
v_call: TRBV5-1
j_call: TRBJ1-6
d_call: NA

cdr3_nt: TGCGCCAGCAGTCGGCTGGGAGGGACAGGACCAATGTTGCAGTTCTTC
cdr3_aa: CASSRLGGTGPMLQFF
clone_size: NA
v_call: TRBV10-1
j_call: TRBJ2-1
d_call: NA

cdr3_nt: TGTGCCAGCAGTCCCCCCCCCGGCGGGAGTGGTAGGAGGGAGCTGTTTTTT
cdr3_aa: CASSPPPGGSGRRELFF
clone_size: NA
v_call: TRBV28
j_call: TRBJ2-2
d_call: TRBD2

cdr3_nt: TGTGCCAGCAGTTCCCCGACAGGGATGGAGACCCAGTACTTC
cdr3_aa: CASSSPTGMETQYF
clone_size: NA
v_call: TRBV27
j_call: TRBJ2-5
d_call: TRBD1

cdr3_nt: TGTGCCAGCAGCCCCACAGGGTTTCCAAATTCACCCCTCCACTTT
cdr3_aa: CASSPTGFPNSPLHF
clone_size: NA
v_call: TRBV7-2
j_call: TRBJ1-6
d_call: NA

cdr3_nt: TGCGCCAGCAGCCAGGGGCAGGGGAATTCACCCCTCCACTTT
cdr3_aa: CASSQGQGNSPLHF
clone_size: many
v_call: TRBV4-1
j_call: TRBJ1-6
d_call: NA

cdr3_nt: TGTGCCAGCAGTGAATTTCGGAGCGGGGCGGCCAATGAGCAGTTCTTC
cdr3_aa: CASSEFRSGAANEQFF
clone_size: many
v_call: TRBV2
j_call: TRBJ2-1
d_call: TRBD2

cdr3_nt: TGCGCCAGCAGACGGCGGAGACAGGGGGCACGGGAGACCCAGTACTTC
cdr3_aa: CASRRRRQGARETQYF
clone_size: many
v_call: TRBV5-1
j_call: TRBJ2-5
d_call: TRBD1

cdr3_nt: TGCGCCAGCAGCCCCGACTGGGCGGGGAGCGGCAATGAGCAGTTCTTC
cdr3_aa: CASSPDWAGSGNEQFF
clone_size: NA
v_call: TRBV5-1
j_call: TRBJ2-1
d_call: NA

cdr3_nt: TGTGCCAGCAGTTCCGTGGGACTAGAATACAATGAGCAGTTCTTC
cdr3_aa: CASSSVGLEYNEQFF
clone_size: many
v_call: TRBV12-3/TRBV12-4
j_call: TRBJ2-1
d_call: TRBD2

cdr3_nt: TGTGCCAGCTCACCAAAGCGGGAGGGCTACGAGCAGTACTTC
cdr3_aa: CASSPKREGYEQYF
clone_size: many
v_call: TRBV18
j_call: TRBJ2-7
d_call: TRBD2

cdr3_nt: TGCAGTGCCGGGCGCCATTCCGCCTACACAGATACGCAGTATTTT
cdr3_aa: CSAGRHSAYTDTQYF
clone_size: many
v_call: TRBV20-1
j_call: TRBJ2-3
d_call: NA

cdr3_nt: TGTGCCAGCAGCGCGGGACCCATATTTGAGCAGTTCTTC
cdr3_aa: CASSAGPIFEQFF
clone_size: few
v_call: TRBV6-1
j_call: TRBJ2-1
d_call: NA

cdr3_nt: TGTGCCAGCGGGCTAGCGGGAGCCAATGAGCAGTTCTTC
cdr3_aa: CASGLAGANEQFF
clone_size: many
v_call: TRBV7-9
j_call: TRBJ2-1
d_call: TRBD2

cdr3_nt: TGTGCCAGCAGCCAGGGGGATACGAATGAAAAACTGTTTTTT
cdr3_aa: CASSQGDTNEKLFF
clone_size: many
v_call: TRBV7-9
j_call: TRBJ1-4
d_call: TRBD1

cdr3_nt: TGTGCCAGCCGGGAAAGAGCGGGAGACAACACCGGGGAGCTGTTTTTT
cdr3_aa: CASRERAGDNTGELFF
clone_size: few
v_call: TRBV18
j_call: TRBJ2-2
d_call: TRBD2

cdr3_nt: TGTGCCAGCAGCCCCAGGCTGGGGACTAGCGGGAGTAAAGATACGCAGTATTTT
cdr3_aa: CASSPRLGTSGSKDTQYF
clone_size: many
v_call: TRBV28
j_call: TRBJ2-3
d_call: TRBD2